This TCR beta chain is from a study of shared clonotypes between healthy human individuals. Study background: The plates for each donor numbered three CD4 naive, three CD4 memory, two CD8 naive and one CD8 memory. Study-wide findings and caveats: Estimated richness values were generally larger in naive subsets than in memory subsets.

The CDR3 has 13 residues. CDR1 is MDHEN and CDR2 is SYDVKM in the germline V gene. Here immunoSEQ multiplex PCR was the method, and the copy in TCRdb shows in-frame clones only, minus some. The table records roughly 2.2 million clones, 92% of them present only once. Notes on this clone: Its antigen is unidentified. At one boundary the junction diverges from the germline segment, which might be a read error.

This chain uses TRBV28 with TRBJ2-7, with 11 bases aligning to TRBD2. Source material: naive CD4+ T cells from PBMCs. The sample's subset: CD45RA+ positively selected. The sequence derives from a man younger than 35 in good health. Some clones in this sample may be carry-over from other donors' samples. The CDR3 bases are TGTGCCAGCAGTGCTCTTATAGCGGGAGGGCCGAACTTC. This gives the protein CASSALIAGGPNF.